The 26 T cell receptor beta chains given below trace back to one sample, sequenced in a study of T cell responses to AZD1222 COVID-19 vaccine. Clones were sequenced by immunoSEQ multiplex PCR, and TCRdb holds only the in-frame ones, with some missing. The table records some 180,000 clones, 85% to 95% of them present only once. The specimen was peripheral blood, collected on day 0 of AZD1222 vaccination. The receptors were gathered from an adult in good health.

V is TRBV5-1 and J is TRBJ1-4; D gene unclear. The CDR3 runs to 13 residues. The V end lost 2 bases, the J end lost 3 bases, and 5 bases lay between the germline ends. CDR1 SGHRS and CDR2 YFSETQ come from the germline V gene. Here the CDR3 DNA reads TGCGCCAGCAGCTTTTTCCCTAATGAAAAACTGTTTTTT. Its protein product is CASSFFPNEKLFF.

This clone was counted between two and nine times. The genes are TRBV3-1 (or the pseudogene TRBV3-2) and TRBJ2-7; D remains unclear. Germline V gene data show CDR1 as LGHDT and CDR2 as YNNKEL (reference sequence). Trimming took off 2 bases at V and 4 bases at J, with 6 bases between the two ends. The CDR3 contains 12 residues. CDR3 residues: CASSQHSYEQYF. The DNA for the CDR3 is TGTGCCAGCAGCCAACACTCTTACGAGCAGTACTTC.

This clone showed up just a few times. The V and J genes are TRBV7-2 and TRBJ1-6; possibly TRBD1 for D (5 bases). Per germline, CDR1 SGHTA and CDR2 FQGNSA. Trimming took 3 bases from V and 10 from J, leaving 10 bases between them. CDR3 size: 13 residues. The CDR3 sequence is CASSFDSSSPLHF. CDR3 DNA: TGTGCCAGCAGCTTCGACAGTTCCTCACCCCTCCACTTT.

DNA of the CDR3: TGCGCCAGCAGCCAAGGGTTTCGACAGGGTCAAAATGAAAAACTGTTTTTT. It specifies CASSQGFRQGQNEKLFF. V gene TRBV4-1 combines with J gene TRBJ1-4; 7 bases agree with TRBD1. This CDR3 spans 17 amino acids. Looked up from germline, CDR1 is MGHRA and CDR2 is YSYEKL. The junction had 10 bases not matched to a gene; V was cut back by 1 base and J by 5 bases.

The CDR3 loop is CASRRHRSGGYEQYF. In DNA, the CDR3 is TGTGCCAGCAGACGTCATAGATCCGGAGGCTACGAGCAGTACTTC. This rearrangement joins TRBV28 to TRBJ2-7, with D tentatively TRBD2 (5 bases). Trimming shortened V by 6 bases and J by 3 bases, and 18 bases separated the two germline ends. Germline V gene lookup returns CDR1 MDHEN and CDR2 SYDVKM. The CDR3 sequence is 15 residues long.

The chain combines TRBV6-5 with TRBJ2-2; D might be TRBD1 or TRBD2, each matching 5 bases. V lost 6 bases to trimming and J lost 4 bases, with 12 bases between them. Per germline, CDR1 MNHEY and CDR2 SVGAGI. The CDR3 sequence is 14 residues long. CDR3 residues: CASRQGAGTGELFF. CDR3 in DNA: TGTGCCAGCAGACAAGGGGCGGGCACCGGGGAGCTGTTTTTT.

The count of this clone is one. This chain joins TRBV28 and TRBJ1-1; D not resolved. There are 14 residues in the CDR3. Trimming pared 2 bases from V and 1 base from J, leaving 8 bases between. The germline V gene has CDR1 MDHEN and CDR2 SYDVKM. This CDR3 reads CASSLEGRNTEAFF. CDR3 nucleotide sequence: TGTGCCAGCAGTTTAGAGGGCCGGAACACTGAAGCTTTCTTT.

The chain carries TRBV19 and TRBJ1-3; perhaps TRBD1 as D (5 bases). CDR1 and CDR2 (germline): LNHDA, SQIVND (reference sequence). V was cut by 4 bases and J by 3 bases, with 10 bases left in between. This CDR3 has 14 residues. This chain's CDR3 is CASSTGLGGNTIYF. CDR3 bases: TGTGCCAGTAGTACAGGGCTAGGTGGAAACACCATATATTTT.

The rearrangement links TRBV27 to TRBJ1-1; TRBD1 might be the D (6 bases). Per germline, CDR1 MNHEY and CDR2 SMNVEV (reference sequence). The CDR3 extends over 14 amino acids. V gave up 0 bases and J gave up 1 base, with 6 bases separating them. The CDR3 spells CASSLSRGNTEAFF. CDR3 DNA: TGTGCCAGCAGTTTATCCAGGGGGAACACTGAAGCTTTCTTT.

The V call is TRBV5-1, the J call TRBJ1-6; 8 bases fit TRBD1. J gave up 8 bases and V 3 bases, and 7 bases lay outside the gene matches. The germline gives CDR1 SGHRS, CDR2 YFSETQ. The CDR3 consists of 15 residues. The CDR3 coding sequence is TGCGCCAGCAGCTACACTGACAGGGGCCATTCACCCCTCCACTTT. The encoded protein is CASSYTDRGHSPLHF.

This clone was recorded a few times. This rearrangement joins TRBV3-1 (or the pseudogene TRBV3-2) to TRBJ1-6, with 7 nucleotides matching TRBD1. Germline-derived CDR1 and CDR2 are LGHDT and YNNKEL (reference sequence). V shed 5 bases and J 7 bases; nucleotides not matched to a gene: 8. This CDR3 is 15 amino acids long. Written as DNA, the CDR3 is TGTGCCAGCAGCACCCCGACAGGGCGGAATTCACCCCTCCACTTT. The encoded protein is CASSTPTGRNSPLHF.

V and J are TRBV21-1 and TRBJ2-7. TRBV21-1 corresponds to a pseudogene. The CDR3 has 16 residues. CDR3 DNA sequence: TGTGCCAGCAGCAAAGTAGAGGGGGGTCCCCCCTACGAGCAGTACTTC. Protein sequence: CASSKVEGGPPYEQYF.

The V gene is TRBV3-1 (or the pseudogene TRBV3-2), the J gene TRBJ1-1; tentatively, D is TRBD1 (5 bases). V was cut by 4 bases and J by 1 base, with 10 bases left in between. CDR3 length: 14 amino acids. Germline assignment: CDR1 LGHDT and CDR2 YNNKEL (reference sequence). CDR3 sequence reads: CASSLTDQNTEAFF. The CDR3 nucleotides read TGTGCCAGCAGCCTGACAGACCAGAACACTGAAGCTTTCTTT.

The rearrangement uses TRBV6-2 or TRBV6-3 and TRBJ2-5, with D maybe TRBD2 (6 bases). The ends were cut back, 6 bases at V and 5 bases at J, with 13 bases in the middle. The CDR3 length is 13 residues. Per the germline V gene, CDR1 is MNHEY and CDR2 is SVGEGT. The CDR3 DNA follows: TGTGCCAGCAGCCGCCTAGGAGGGGAGACCCAGTACTTC. It yields the protein CASSRLGGETQYF.

J is TRBJ1-1 and V is TRBV6-1; the D is unclear. The CDR3 contains 11 residues. CDR1 and CDR2 (germline): MNHNS, SASEGT. V was clipped by 3 bases and J by 7 bases, with 6 bases between them. The CDR3 DNA reads TGTGCCAGCAGTGAGGACGGTGAAGCTTTCTTT. Protein: CASSEDGEAFF.

The chain recombines TRBV25-1 with TRBJ1-4; the D gene is possibly TRBD1 (5 bases). From germline, CDR1 is MGHDK and CDR2 SYGVNS. The V and J ends lost 0 bases and 8 bases respectively, with 22 bases between them. This CDR3 spans 18 amino acids. The CDR3 spells CASSEYIIRGGADEKLFF. The CDR3 DNA follows: TGTGCCAGCAGTGAATATATTATACGTGGGGGTGCTGACGAAAAACTGTTTTTT.

The chain links TRBV3-1 (or the pseudogene TRBV3-2) to TRBJ1-2, with TRBD1 matching over 8 bases. Germline V gene data show CDR1 as LGHDT and CDR2 as YNNKEL (reference sequence). V gave up 0 bases and J gave up 4 bases; unmatched junction bases: 4. The CDR3 loop spans 15 amino acids. CDR3 sequence reads: CASSQDGQGLYGYTF. CDR3 nucleotide sequence: TGTGCCAGCAGCCAAGATGGACAGGGCCTCTATGGCTACACCTTC.

The J gene is TRBJ2-2, the V gene TRBV4-1; 8 nucleotides agree with TRBD2. Looked up from germline, CDR1 is MGHRA and CDR2 is YSYEKL. The V segment lost 1 base and the J segment 2 bases; nucleotides outside the gene matches: 6. The CDR3 covers 17 residues. In nucleotides, the CDR3 is TGCGCCAGCAGCCAAGCTATTCGGGGGGGAAACACCGGGGAGCTGTTTTTT. This translates into CASSQAIRGGNTGELFF.

V and J are TRBV5-1 and TRBJ1-3; D not resolved. The CDR3 has 13 residues. Looked up from germline, CDR1 is SGHRS and CDR2 is YFSETQ. V gave up 2 bases and J gave up 10 bases, with 13 bases separating them. This CDR3 reads CASSFRGSETIYF. CDR3 nucleotides: TGCGCCAGCAGCTTCCGAGGTAGCGAAACCATATATTTT.

The gene calls are TRBV7-2 and TRBJ1-5; D is unresolved. Between the trimmed V and J ends, which lost 5 bases and 4 bases, there was a span of 6 bases. Germline CDR1 and CDR2: SGHTA and FQGNSA. CDR3 length: 12 amino acids. CDR3 sequence (DNA): TGTGCCAGCAGCCCTTCGAATCAGCCCCAGCATTTT. This sequence encodes CASSPSNQPQHF. Together with reference TRBV7-2 and TRBJ1-5, the CDR3 gives the full variable domain: GAGVSQSPSNKVTEKGKDVELRCDPISGHTALYWYRQSLGQGLEFLIYFQGNSAPDKSGLPSDRFSAERTGGSVSTLTIQRTQQEDSAVYLCASSPSNQPQHFGDGTRLSIL.

This rearrangement joins TRBV21-1 to TRBJ2-7. TRBV21-1 is designated a pseudogene. The CDR3 covers 14 residues. CDR3 protein: CASSMSPPGVKQYF. The CDR3 DNA follows: TGTGCCAGCAGCATGTCTCCTCCTGGGGTCAAGCAGTACTTC.

This clone was seen only once. The V and J genes are TRBV4-3 and TRBJ2-1, with TRBD2 identical over 11 bases. V lost 0 bases to trimming and J lost 4 bases; unmatched junction nucleotides: 5. This CDR3 has 17 amino acids. CDR1 and CDR2 from the germline V gene are LGHNA and YSLEER. CDR3 DNA sequence: TGCGCCAGCAGCCAAGATCTGACTAGCGGGGTTTACAATGAGCAGTTCTTC. Translated: CASSQDLTSGVYNEQFF.

This rearrangement joins TRBV5-1 to TRBJ1-1, with D perhaps matching TRBD1 (6 bases). Germline V gene data show CDR1 as SGHRS and CDR2 as YFSETQ. Trimming left V 0 bases short and J 3 bases short, with 21 bases between. The CDR3 extends over 18 amino acids. DNA for the CDR3: TGCGCCAGCAGCTTGGAGGGGGATAGGGGTGCAGGGGACACTGAAGCTTTCTTT. Translation gives CASSLEGDRGAGDTEAFF.

The J gene is TRBJ1-4, the V gene TRBV6-1, with D possibly matching TRBD1 (5 bases). Germline V lookup: CDR1 MNHNS, CDR2 SASEGT. The V end was cut by 3 bases, the J end by 0 bases, with 8 bases between. The CDR3 loop spans 15 amino acids. CDR3 nucleotide sequence: TGTGCCAGCAGTGAGAGGACACCAACTAATGAAAAACTGTTTTTT. Translated, it gives CASSERTPTNEKLFF.

This clone occurred a few times. This chain connects TRBV6-2 or TRBV6-3 to TRBJ1-1; TRBD1 matches at 7 bases. The CDR3 length is 14 residues. After removal of 5 bases from V and 3 bases from J, the junction contained 6 bases not matched to a gene. CDR1 MNHEY and CDR2 SVGEGT come from the germline V gene. The DNA of the CDR3 is TGTGCCAGCAGTCGAGCGACAGGGTACACTGAAGCTTTCTTT. This encodes CASSRATGYTEAFF.

The chain joins TRBV5-1 to TRBJ1-3; TRBD1 matches 11 bases. This CDR3 is built from 16 residues. V was pared by 0 bases and J by 2 bases, with 1 base of the junction left unmatched. CDR1 and CDR2 (germline): SGHRS, YFSETQ. The DNA of the CDR3 is TGCGCCAGCAGCTTGGAGGGACAGGGGGCTGGAAACACCATATATTTT. As protein: CASSLEGQGAGNTIYF.